The entry that follows covers one TCR beta chain sequence. This clonotype has at least ten counts. Its cognate antigen has yet to be identified. No qualities accompany the bases; no much larger clone lies one base away. To prepare the library, PCR was applied. Sequenced using an Illumina HiSeq 2500. TCR libraries were prepared with molecular barcoding, using unique molecular identifiers to normalize TCRbeta repertoire quantification. TCRdb reprocessed the public reads (quality trimming at Q25 with fastp, clone calling with MiXCR) and kept in-frame beta chains. Duplicate CDR3 protein sequences are folded into a single record with the most common DNA and genes. This sample holds about 58,000 distinct CDR3 sequences; 44% were observed only once. Roughly 98% of the sample belongs to the ten largest clones. The data were obtained in a study of T-cell reconstitution after alpha-beta-depleted transplantation in children listed by TCRdb under 2016. Background on the whole study: Using TCR repertoire profiling, the study followed T-cell immune reconstitution in a quantitative way in children after TCRalphabeta/CD19-depleted allogeneic hematopoietic cell transplantation. What the work shows at the level of the full study, not this receptor alone: Hyperexpanded clone frequencies declined over subsequent months; after one year, T-cell counts and TCRbeta diversity were mostly attributed to newly produced T cells. Apparently early alphabetaT-cell count recovery about two months after transplant reportedly relied on only several hundred rapidly expanded clones derived from non-depleted graft cells. In some patients, the high TCRbeta diversity seen at day 60 was put down to recipient T cells and intrathymic progenitors that had survived conditioning.

The treatment or condition label corresponds to: allogeneic hematopoietic cell transplantation with graft depleted of TCRalphabeta T cells and CD19 B cells. The transplant recipients were children given TCRalphabeta/CD19-depleted allogeneic hematopoietic cell grafts. From the cysteine up to the phenylalanine, the CDR3 has a length of 14 residues. Of all the DNA, just the CDR3 is kept, 42 bases in frame from base 1. Ends trimmed: V by 10 bases, J by 2 bases; bases unmatched to a gene: 6. Sequences were derived from PBMCs, mostly from graft donor cells, sampled 360 days after TCRalphabeta/CD19-depleted stem cell transplant. Recombination linked TRBV12-3 or TRBV12-4 to TRBJ1-5; 9 middle bases align to TRBD1. The clonotype comes from a male patient younger than 18 who had a stem cell transplant for acute lymphoblastic leukemia, so the T cells may come from the graft donor. The CDR3 protein is CATIQGARNQPQHF. The base sequence is TGTGCCACCATACAGGGGGCACGCAATCAGCCCCAGCATTTT.